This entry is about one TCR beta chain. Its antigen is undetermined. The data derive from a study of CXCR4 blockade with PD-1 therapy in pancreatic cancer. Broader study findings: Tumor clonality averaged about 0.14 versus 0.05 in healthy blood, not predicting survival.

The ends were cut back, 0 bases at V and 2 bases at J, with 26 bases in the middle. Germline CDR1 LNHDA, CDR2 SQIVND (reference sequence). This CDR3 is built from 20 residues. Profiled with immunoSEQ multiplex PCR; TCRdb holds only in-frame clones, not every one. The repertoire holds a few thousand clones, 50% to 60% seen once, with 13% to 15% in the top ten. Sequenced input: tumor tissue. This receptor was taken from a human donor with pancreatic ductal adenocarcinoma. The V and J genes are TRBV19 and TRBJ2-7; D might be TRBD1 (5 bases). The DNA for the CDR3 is TGTGCCAGTAGTATAGAAGGGCTTATTGGGGCGGCCGGATTTCCCTACGAGCAGTACTTC. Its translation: CASSIEGLIGAAGFPYEQYF. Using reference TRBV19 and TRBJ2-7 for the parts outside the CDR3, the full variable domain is DGGITQSPKYLFRKEGQNVTLSCEQNLNHDAMYWYRQDPGQGLRLIYYSQIVNDFQKGDIAEGYSVSREKKESFPLTVTSAQKNPTAFYLCASSIEGLIGAAGFPYEQYFGPGTRLTVT.